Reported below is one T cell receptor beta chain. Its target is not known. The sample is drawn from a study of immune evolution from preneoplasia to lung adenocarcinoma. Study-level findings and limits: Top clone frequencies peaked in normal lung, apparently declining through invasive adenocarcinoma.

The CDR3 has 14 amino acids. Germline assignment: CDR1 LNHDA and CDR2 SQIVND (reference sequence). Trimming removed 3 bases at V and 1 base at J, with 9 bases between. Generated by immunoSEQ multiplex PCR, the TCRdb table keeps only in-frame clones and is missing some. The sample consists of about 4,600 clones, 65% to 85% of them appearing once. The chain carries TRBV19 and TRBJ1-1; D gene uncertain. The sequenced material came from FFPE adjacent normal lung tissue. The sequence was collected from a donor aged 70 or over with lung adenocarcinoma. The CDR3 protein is CASSMNQPNTEAFF. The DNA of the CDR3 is TGTGCCAGTAGTATGAACCAACCGAACACTGAAGCTTTCTTT. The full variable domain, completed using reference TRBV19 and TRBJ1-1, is DGGITQSPKYLFRKEGQNVTLSCEQNLNHDAMYWYRQDPGQGLRLIYYSQIVNDFQKGDIAEGYSVSREKKESFPLTVTSAQKNPTAFYLCASSMNQPNTEAFFGQGTRLTVV.